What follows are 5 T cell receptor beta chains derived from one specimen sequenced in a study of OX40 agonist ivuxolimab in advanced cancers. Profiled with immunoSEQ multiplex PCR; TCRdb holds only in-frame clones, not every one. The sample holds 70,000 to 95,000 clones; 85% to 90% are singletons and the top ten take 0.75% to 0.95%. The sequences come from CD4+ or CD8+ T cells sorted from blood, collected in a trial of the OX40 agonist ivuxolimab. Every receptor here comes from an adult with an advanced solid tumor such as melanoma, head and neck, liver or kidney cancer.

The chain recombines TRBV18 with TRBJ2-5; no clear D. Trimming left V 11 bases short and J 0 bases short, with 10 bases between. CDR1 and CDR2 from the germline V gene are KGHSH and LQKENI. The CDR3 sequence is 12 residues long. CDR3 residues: CASGAYQETQYF. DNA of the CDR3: TGTGCCTCTGGAGCGTACCAAGAGACCCAGTACTTC.

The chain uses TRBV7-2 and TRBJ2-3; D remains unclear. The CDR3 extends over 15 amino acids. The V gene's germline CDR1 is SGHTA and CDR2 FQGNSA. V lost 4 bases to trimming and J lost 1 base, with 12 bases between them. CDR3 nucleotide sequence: TGTGCCAGCAGCTACCTTAGTGGGGGCACAGATACGCAGTATTTT. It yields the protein CASSYLSGGTDTQYF.

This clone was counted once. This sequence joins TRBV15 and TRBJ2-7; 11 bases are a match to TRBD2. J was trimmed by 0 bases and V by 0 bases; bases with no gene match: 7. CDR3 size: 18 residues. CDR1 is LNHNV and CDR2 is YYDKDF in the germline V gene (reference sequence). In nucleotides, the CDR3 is TGTGCCACCAGCAGAGATGGCCTAGCGGGAGGACGCTCCTACGAGCAGTACTTC. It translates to CATSRDGLAGGRSYEQYF. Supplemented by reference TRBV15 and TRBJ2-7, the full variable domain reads DAMVIQNPRYQVTQFGKPVTLSCSQTLNHNVMYWYQQKSSQAPKLLFHYYDKDFNNEADTPDNFQSRRPNTSFCFLDIRSPGLGDTAMYLCATSRDGLAGGRSYEQYFGPGTRLTVT.

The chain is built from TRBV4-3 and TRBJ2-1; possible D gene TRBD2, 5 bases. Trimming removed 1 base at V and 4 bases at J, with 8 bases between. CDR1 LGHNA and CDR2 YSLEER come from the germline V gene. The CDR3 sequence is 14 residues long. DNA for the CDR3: TGCGCCAGCAGCCAAGGACTACAATACAATGAGCAGTTCTTC. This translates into CASSQGLQYNEQFF.

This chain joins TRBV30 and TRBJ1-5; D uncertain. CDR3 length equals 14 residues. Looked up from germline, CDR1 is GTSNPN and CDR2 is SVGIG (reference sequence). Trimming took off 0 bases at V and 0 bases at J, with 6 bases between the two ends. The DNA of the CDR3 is TGTGCCTGGAGTGTACGGGGTAGCAATCAGCCCCAGCATTTT. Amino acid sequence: CAWSVRGSNQPQHF.